This T cell receptor (beta chain) was sequenced for a study of cytomegalovirus exposure and HLA in healthy donors. The CDR3 spans 17 residues. The junction had 7 bases not matched to a gene; V was cut back by 0 bases and J by 5 bases. From germline, CDR1 is SGDLS and CDR2 YYNGEE. This clone is a singleton in its sample. What it recognizes is unknown. Study observations and caveats: Being productive about 87% or about 30% of the time was typical of most TCR beta V segments in an earlier analysis. As was reported, the classifier diagnosed cytomegalovirus status with high specificity and sensitivity. Near-uniform donor sequencing depth was presumed by presence/absence analyses.

Use of 60 Vbeta and 13 Jbeta primers characterized the PCR. The assay was immunoSEQ multiplex PCR, and TCRdb's table has in-frame clones only and misses some. Altogether about 170,000 clones are present, over 65% being singletons, with the ten largest covering approximately 0.76%. Among the donors, all were healthy bone marrow donors. This clonotype was obtained from a female donor in good health and CMV-seronegative. The chain uses TRBV9 and TRBJ2-2; 10 bases match TRBD2. Material: PBMCs. DNA of the CDR3: TGTGCCAGCAGCGTAGGCCTGAGCGGGGGGGTTACCGGGGAGCTGTTTTTT. Its protein product is CASSVGLSGGVTGELFF.